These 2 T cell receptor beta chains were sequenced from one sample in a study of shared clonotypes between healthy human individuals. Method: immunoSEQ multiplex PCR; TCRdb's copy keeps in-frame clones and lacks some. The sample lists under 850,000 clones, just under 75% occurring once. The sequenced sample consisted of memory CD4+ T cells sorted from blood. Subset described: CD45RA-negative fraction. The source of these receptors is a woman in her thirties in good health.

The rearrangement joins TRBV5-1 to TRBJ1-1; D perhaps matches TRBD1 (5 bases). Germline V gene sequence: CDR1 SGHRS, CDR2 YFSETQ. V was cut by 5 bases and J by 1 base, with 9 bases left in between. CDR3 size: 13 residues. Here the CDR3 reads CASRTASNTEAFF. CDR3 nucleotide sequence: TGCGCCAGCAGGACAGCTTCGAACACTGAAGCTTTCTTT.

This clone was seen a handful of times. Written as DNA, the CDR3 is TGCGCCAGCAGAGGGCACTACGAGCAGTACTTC. Amino acid sequence: CASRGHYEQYF. V usage is TRBV10-2 and J usage is TRBJ2-7, with D unclear. Germline V CDR1 and CDR2: WSHSY, SAAADI. V was trimmed by 6 bases and J by 3 bases, leaving 6 bases between them. The CDR3 is 11 amino acids.